A single sample gave rise to the 10 T cell receptor beta chains below, sequenced in a study of CD8 T cells in Susac syndrome. With random hexamers, reverse transcription was performed on about 0.5 to 1 ug of RNA. A single record per CDR3 protein comes from TCRdb applying MiXCR to the immunoSEQ multiplex PCR reads. The sample shows about 190,000 distinct CDR3 sequences, 90% to 96% of them seen only once. Sequencing input: CD4+ T cells from PBMCs. These receptors were obtained from a human donor with Susac syndrome.

This sequence joins TRBV7-2 and TRBJ1-5; D is unclear. With 1 base removed from V and 0 bases from J, the gap between germline ends came to 7 bases. Germline CDR1 is SGHTA and CDR2 is FQGNSA. The CDR3 sequence is 15 residues long. The CDR3 nucleotides are TGTGCCAGCAGCTTAGACAGCCATAGCAATCAGCCCCAGCATTTT. Protein sequence: CASSLDSHSNQPQHF.

This rearrangement joins TRBV30 to TRBJ1-5; perhaps TRBD1 as D (5 bases). The CDR3 loop spans 14 amino acids. The germline V and J ends were trimmed by 2 bases and 4 bases, with 12 bases remaining between them. Germline V gene data show CDR1 as GTSNPN and CDR2 as SVGIG (reference sequence). The CDR3 nucleotides are TGTGCCTGGAGTAGGACCGGGGGGAATCAGCCCCAGCATTTT. It translates to CAWSRTGGNQPQHF. The variable domain in full, completed from reference TRBV30 and TRBJ1-5, reads SQTIHQWPATLVQPVGSPLSLECTVEGTSNPNLYWYRQAAGRGLQLLFYSVGIGQISSEVPQNLSASRPQDRQFILSSKKLLLSDSGFYLCAWSRTGGNQPQHFGDGTRLSIL.

The rearrangement links TRBV12-5 to TRBJ2-7, with D hard to call. The ends were cut back, 2 bases at V and 6 bases at J, with 5 bases in the middle. Germline V lookup: CDR1 LGHNT, CDR2 FRNRAP. CDR3 length: 11 residues. CDR3 region: CASGLSTEQYF. CDR3 nucleotide sequence: TGTGCTAGTGGTTTGAGTACCGAGCAGTACTTC.

V usage is TRBV20-1 and J usage is TRBJ2-4; perhaps D is TRBD1 or TRBD2 (5 bases each). Germline loops: CDR1 DFQATT, CDR2 SNEGSKA (reference sequence). Trimming pared 5 bases from V and 0 bases from J, leaving 17 bases between. This CDR3 region has 16 residues. The CDR3 bases are TGCAGTGCTCTCCGGGGCCTAGAACTAGCCAAAAACATTCAGTACTTC. The encoded protein is CSALRGLELAKNIQYF.

The chain is built from TRBV15 and TRBJ1-2; 7 bases are a match to TRBD1. Looked up from germline, CDR1 is LNHNV and CDR2 is YYDKDF (reference sequence). CDR3 length equals 14 residues. Losses at the gene ends were 3 bases for V and 5 bases for J; bases not matched to a gene: 6. The CDR3 reads CATSSRAGGYGYTF. For the CDR3, the DNA is TGTGCCACCAGCAGTAGGGCAGGGGGGTATGGCTACACCTTC.

The rearrangement links TRBV20-1 to TRBJ1-2, with 7 nucleotides matching TRBD1. This CDR3 spans 12 amino acids. CDR1 is DFQATT, CDR2 SNEGSKA, per germline (reference sequence). V trimming: 7 bases; J trimming: 7 bases; junction bases outside the gene matches: 9. CDR3 loop: CSVNQQGLGYTF. CDR3 sequence (DNA): TGCAGTGTCAATCAACAGGGGCTTGGCTACACCTTC.

The table lists this clonotype with a count of one. The gene calls are TRBV14 and TRBJ2-1; perhaps TRBD2 as D (6 bases). This CDR3 contains 15 residues. CDR1 SGHDN and CDR2 FVKESK come from the germline V gene. V was trimmed by 4 bases and J by 9 bases, leaving 19 bases between them. CDR3 region: CASSPTGLRYGEQFF. In DNA, the CDR3 is TGTGCCAGCAGCCCCACGGGACTGCGGTATGGTGAGCAGTTCTTC.

The genes are TRBV30 and TRBJ2-7; D uncertain. V was clipped by 3 bases and J by 1 base, with 10 bases between them. CDR3 length: 13 amino acids. CDR1 and CDR2 from the germline V gene are GTSNPN and SVGIG (reference sequence). The CDR3 loop reads CAWSPDGSYEQYF. The CDR3 bases are TGTGCCTGGAGCCCCGACGGTTCCTACGAGCAGTACTTC.

This clonotype appeared once. The V and J genes are TRBV25-1 and TRBJ2-1, with D hard to call. The ends were cut back, 6 bases at V and 2 bases at J, with 11 bases in the middle. Germline CDR1 MGHDK, CDR2 SYGVNS. The CDR3 is 14 residues long. The CDR3 DNA is TGTGCCAGCAGGGCTGGACCAACCTACAATGAGCAGTTCTTC. Its protein product is CASRAGPTYNEQFF. The whole variable domain, filled in from reference TRBV25-1 and TRBJ2-1, reads EADIYQTPRYLVIGTGKKITLECSQTMGHDKMYWYQQDPGMELHLIHYSYGVNSTEKGDLSSESTVSRIRTEHFPLTLESARPSHTSQYLCASRAGPTYNEQFFGPGTRLTVL.

The J gene is TRBJ2-3, the V gene TRBV11-3; TRBD1 matches 7 bases. The CDR3 sequence is 17 residues long. V trimming: 5 bases; J trimming: 0 bases; junction bases outside the gene matches: 11. CDR1 and CDR2 (germline): SGHNT, YENEEA. CDR3 region: CASSHRTGAYSTDTQYF. The CDR3 DNA follows: TGTGCCAGCAGCCATCGCACAGGGGCCTATAGCACAGATACGCAGTATTTT.